Following are 30 T cell receptor beta chains from one sample sequenced in a study of blood T cell repertoires in COVID-19. Sequencing was performed with immunoSEQ multiplex PCR; in TCRdb, only in-frame clones are kept and a portion is missing. This sample carries tens of thousands of clones, 86% of them seen once, and the ten largest clones take 25%. The sequenced material came from peripheral blood. The source is a human donor in a cohort sampled during active COVID-19.

By share, this clone counts as medium-sized. V is TRBV5-8 and J is TRBJ2-2; TRBD1 aligns across 8 bases. Germline trimming cut 7 bases from V and 4 bases from J; bases unmatched to any gene: 6. The CDR3 has 14 amino acids. Germline CDR1 is SGHTS and CDR2 is YDEGEE. CDR3 coding DNA: TGTGCCAGCCGACAGGGGACGGTCACCGGGGAGCTGTTTTTT. Its translation: CASRQGTVTGELFF.

V and J are TRBV19 and TRBJ2-2, with 7 bases fitting TRBD1. This CDR3 has 15 amino acids. The J segment lost 2 bases and the V segment lost 7 bases, leaving 7 bases of the junction unmatched. Germline loops: CDR1 LNHDA, CDR2 SQIVND (reference sequence). CDR3 sequence: CASTHRDSNTGELFF. The CDR3 nucleotides read TGTGCCAGTACCCACCGGGACAGTAACACCGGGGAGCTGTTTTTT.

The chain joins TRBV6-5 to TRBJ2-5, with 8 bases identical to TRBD1. Unmatched junction bases numbered 5, after V lost 0 bases and J lost 5 bases. Germline-derived CDR1 and CDR2 are MNHEY and SVGAGI. The CDR3 has 15 amino acids. CDR3 loop: CASSYSQGARETQYF. CDR3 in DNA: TGTGCCAGCAGTTACTCGCAGGGGGCCAGGGAGACCCAGTACTTC.

V gene TRBV7-9 combines with J gene TRBJ2-1; 8 bases match TRBD1. J was trimmed by 6 bases and V by 1 base; bases with no gene match: 2. CDR3 length: 14 amino acids. Germline V gene sequence: CDR1 SEHNR, CDR2 FQNEAQ (reference sequence). The CDR3 loop is CASSLGTGPNEQFF. The DNA of the CDR3 is TGTGCCAGCAGCTTAGGGACAGGGCCCAATGAGCAGTTCTTC.

This chain joins TRBV6-2 or TRBV6-3 and TRBJ2-1; TRBD2 matches 10 bases. The V gene's germline CDR1 is MNHEY and CDR2 SVGEGT. The CDR3 contains 17 residues. Trimming cost V 0 bases and J 8 bases; bases outside gene matches: 10. The CDR3 bases are TGTGCCAGCAGTTACTCGATAGCGGGGGGTCCTCGGGATGAGCAGTTCTTC. Translated: CASSYSIAGGPRDEQFF.

The chain employs TRBV18 and TRBJ2-3; D not certain. The V gene lost 2 bases and the J gene lost 1 base, with 4 bases spanning the gap. The CDR3 runs 13 residues. CDR1 and CDR2 from the germline V gene are KGHSH and LQKENI. DNA for the CDR3: TGTGCCAGCTCACCAGGAGGCACAGATACGCAGTATTTT. Protein product: CASSPGGTDTQYF.

This clone occurred a few times. The V and J genes are TRBV6-1 and TRBJ1-5; 11 bases line up with TRBD1. V gave up 3 bases and J gave up 5 bases; unmatched junction bases: 3. CDR1 and CDR2 (germline): MNHNS, SASEGT. The CDR3 totals 15 residues. Written as DNA, the CDR3 is TGTGCCAGCAGTGATGGACAGGGGGCCTATCAGCCCCAGCATTTT. It translates to CASSDGQGAYQPQHF.

CDR3 bases: TGTGCCAGCAGGGAGGGCGAGGGATCACCCCTCCACTTT. This sequence encodes CASREGEGSPLHF. V gene TRBV2 combines with J gene TRBJ1-6, with D unclear. This CDR3 has 13 amino acids. V lost 6 bases to trimming and J lost 10 bases, with 13 bases between them. The germline V gene has CDR1 SNHLY and CDR2 FYNNEI.

The genes are TRBV9 and TRBJ2-7; D might be TRBD2 (6 bases). With 3 bases removed from V and 5 bases from J, the gap between germline ends came to 6 bases. Germline-derived CDR1 and CDR2 are SGDLS and YYNGEE. The CDR3 has 11 amino acids. The CDR3 reads CASSGGDEQYF. CDR3 nucleotide sequence: TGTGCCAGCAGCGGGGGGGACGAGCAGTACTTC.

This clone has only a few counts. The rearrangement links TRBV28 to TRBJ2-7; 8 nucleotides line up with TRBD1. The CDR3 length is 13 residues. V shed 5 bases and J 4 bases; nucleotides not matched to a gene: 4. Germline V gene sequence: CDR1 MDHEN, CDR2 SYDVKM. The CDR3 DNA is TGTGCCAGCAGTCGACAGGGGCCGTACGAGCAGTACTTC. This encodes CASSRQGPYEQYF.

This chain uses TRBV13 with TRBJ2-3; D is unclear. The germline V gene encodes CDR1 PRHDT and CDR2 FYEKMQ (reference sequence). The CDR3 loop spans 14 amino acids. Between the trimmed V and J ends, which lost 0 bases and 2 bases, there was a span of 6 bases. The DNA of the CDR3 is TGTGCCAGCAGCTTAGGACTCCCCACAGATACGCAGTATTTT. Its translation: CASSLGLPTDTQYF.

V gene TRBV20-1 combines with J gene TRBJ1-2; D is unresolved. Germline V gives CDR1 DFQATT, CDR2 SNEGSKA (reference sequence). Trimming removed 3 bases from V and 4 bases from J, with 3 bases in between. There are 10 residues in the CDR3. CDR3: CSARAYGYTF. DNA of the CDR3: TGCAGTGCTAGGGCCTATGGCTACACCTTC.

This rearrangement joins TRBV6-5 to TRBJ2-7; TRBD2 agrees at 8 bases. There are 12 residues in the CDR3. With 7 bases clipped from V and 7 bases from J, the junction kept 6 bases outside the gene matches. Germline lookup yields CDR1 MNHEY and CDR2 SVGAGI. The CDR3 region has the DNA TGTGCCAGCACTCCGGGGGGGGGAGAGCAGTACTTC. The encoded protein is CASTPGGGEQYF.

V is TRBV5-6 and J is TRBJ2-5, with a tentative D call TRBD1 (5 bases). From germline, CDR1 is SGHDT and CDR2 YYEEEE. The CDR3 sequence is 15 residues long. The V end lost 0 bases, the J end lost 0 bases, and 9 bases lay between the germline ends. The CDR3 reads CASSLVGANQETQYF. In DNA, the CDR3 is TGTGCCAGCAGCTTGGTAGGGGCAAACCAAGAGACCCAGTACTTC.

The gene calls are TRBV6-2 or TRBV6-3 and TRBJ2-3; possible D gene TRBD2, 7 bases. The CDR3 sequence is 14 residues long. Trimming removed 2 bases at V and 5 bases at J, with 11 bases between. Germline V CDR1 and CDR2: MNHEY, SVGEGT. This chain's CDR3 is CASSYRGAEDTQYF. In nucleotides, the CDR3 is TGTGCCAGCAGTTACCGGGGGGCGGAAGATACGCAGTATTTT.

This sequence joins TRBV27 and TRBJ2-1; no reliable D call. Germline values: CDR1 MNHEY, CDR2 SMNVEV (reference sequence). Trimming stripped 3 bases from V and 2 bases from J, with 8 bases between. The CDR3 spans 14 residues. In DNA form, the CDR3 reads TGTGCCAGCAGTTTCGTAGAGGCCTACAATGAGCAGTTCTTC. Protein product: CASSFVEAYNEQFF.

The rearrangement links TRBV5-4 to TRBJ2-1, with D perhaps TRBD2 (5 bases). Germline V CDR1 and CDR2: SGHNT, YYREEE (reference sequence). This CDR3 has 11 amino acids. V lost 3 bases, J lost 12 bases, and 10 bases lay in between. The CDR3 DNA follows: TGTGCCAGCAGCTCCGGGGAGTGGCAGTTCTTC. Protein sequence: CASSSGEWQFF.

The genes are TRBV7-9 and TRBJ2-3; no firm D call. The CDR3 totals 14 residues. Trimming left V 4 bases short and J 0 bases short, with 8 bases between. The V gene's germline CDR1 is SEHNR and CDR2 FQNEAQ (reference sequence). The CDR3 coding sequence is TGTGCCAGCAGCTCCATCCCAAGCACAGATACGCAGTATTTT. Protein product: CASSSIPSTDTQYF. The full variable domain, its missing parts supplied by reference TRBV7-9 and TRBJ2-3, is DTGVSQNPRHKITKRGQNVTFRCDPISEHNRLYWYRQTLGQGPEFLTYFQNEAQLEKSRLLSDRFSAERPKGSFSTLEIQRTEQGDSAMYLCASSSIPSTDTQYFGPGTRLTVL.

The chain combines TRBV29-1 with TRBJ2-7; D perhaps matches TRBD2 (5 bases). V was shortened by 1 base and J by 0 bases, with 7 bases between the two germline ends. The length of the CDR3 is 13 residues. Germline CDR1 reads SQVTM; CDR2 reads ANQGSEA. The CDR3: CSVEGTPSYEQYF. In DNA, the CDR3 is TGCAGCGTTGAAGGGACTCCCTCCTACGAGCAGTACTTC.

The chain has TRBV4-2 and TRBJ2-1; 11 positions agree with TRBD2. Germline V lookup: CDR1 LGHNA, CDR2 YNFKEQ. V shed 0 bases and J 1 base; nucleotides not matched to a gene: 8. The CDR3 runs 19 residues. This CDR3 is CASSQDQSSGGLSYNEQFF. The CDR3 DNA is TGTGCCAGCAGCCAAGATCAATCTAGCGGGGGGCTTTCCTACAATGAGCAGTTCTTC.

The table lists this clone with a count of one. The V gene is TRBV19, the J gene TRBJ1-2, with 10 bases matching TRBD1. Germline CDR1 LNHDA, CDR2 SQIVND (reference sequence). V lost 9 bases and J lost 2; bases outside the gene matches: 9. The CDR3 consists of 15 residues. This CDR3 is CASRADRGQNYGYTF. For the CDR3, the DNA is TGTGCCAGCAGAGCCGACAGGGGGCAAAACTATGGCTACACCTTC.

This clone was counted once. This rearrangement joins TRBV6-5 to TRBJ2-7; 9 bases line up with TRBD2. V shed 6 bases and J 3 bases; nucleotides not matched to a gene: 0. Germline V lookup: CDR1 MNHEY, CDR2 SVGAGI. The CDR3 has 12 residues. CDR3 region: CASRTSGYEQYF. The CDR3 region has the DNA TGTGCCAGCAGGACTAGCGGCTACGAGCAGTACTTC.

This chain links TRBV5-6 with TRBJ1-1, with 10 bases aligning to TRBD1. Per the germline V gene, CDR1 is SGHDT and CDR2 is YYEEEE. V shed 3 bases, J shed 5 bases, and the junction held 1 base outside the gene matches. The CDR3 has 13 residues. The CDR3 nucleotides are TGTGCCAGCAGCTCGGGACAGGGGACTGAAGCTTTCTTT. It specifies CASSSGQGTEAFF.

This clone turned up a few times. CDR3 DNA sequence: TGTGCCAGCTCCCAACCGGGACAGAATTCACCCCTCCACTTT. Its translation: CASSQPGQNSPLHF. The chain employs TRBV6-5 and TRBJ1-6; TRBD1 aligns across 7 bases. This CDR3 is 14 amino acids long. Germline CDR1 MNHEY, CDR2 SVGAGI. The V and J ends lost 8 bases and 7 bases, in that order; junction bases with no gene match: 8.

The chain recombines TRBV27 with TRBJ1-5; 7 bases map to TRBD1. CDR1 and CDR2 from the germline V gene are MNHEY and SMNVEV (reference sequence). With V trimmed by 6 bases and J by 1 base, 3 bases remained unmatched. The CDR3 contains 14 residues. This CDR3 is CASSVTGSNQPQHF. The CDR3 coding sequence is TGTGCCAGCAGCGTGACAGGGAGCAATCAGCCCCAGCATTTT.

V usage is TRBV30 and J usage is TRBJ1-3; the D is unclear. The germline CDR1 and CDR2 sequences are GTSNPN and SVGIG (reference sequence). This CDR3 contains 12 residues. Trimming removed 4 bases from V and 0 bases from J, with 4 bases in between. CDR3: CAWTSSGNTIYF. The CDR3, as DNA: TGTGCCTGGACGAGCTCTGGAAACACCATATATTTT.

V is TRBV3-1 (or the pseudogene TRBV3-2) and J is TRBJ1-1, with D possibly being TRBD1 (5 bases). The CDR3 totals 15 residues. V was clipped by 1 base and J by 5 bases, with 14 bases between them. Germline V gene sequence: CDR1 LGHDT, CDR2 YNNKEL (reference sequence). The CDR3 loop reads CASSQAGGSRTEAFF. CDR3 in DNA: TGTGCCAGCAGCCAAGCGGGGGGTTCGAGGACTGAAGCTTTCTTT.

The chain has TRBV28 and TRBJ2-7; possibly TRBD1 for D (5 bases). The CDR3 length is 14 residues. Trimming removed 5 bases at V and 2 bases at J, with 13 bases between. The germline gives CDR1 MDHEN, CDR2 SYDVKM. The CDR3 nucleotides are TGTGCCAGCAGTCCCCTGGGGCTTACCTACGAGCAGTACTTC. As protein: CASSPLGLTYEQYF.

The chain combines TRBV27 with TRBJ2-2; a weak D match, TRBD2 (6 bases). Trimming removed 6 bases from V and 1 base from J, with 12 bases in between. CDR1 is MNHEY, CDR2 SMNVEV, per germline (reference sequence). The CDR3 spans 15 residues. CDR3 protein: CASRLGLKNTGELFF. CDR3 bases: TGTGCCAGCAGACTAGGACTAAAGAACACCGGGGAGCTGTTTTTT.

The rearrangement uses TRBV4-3 and TRBJ2-1; D remains unclear. The CDR3 sequence is 14 residues long. Trimming stripped 1 base from V and 8 bases from J, with 12 bases between. Per germline, CDR1 LGHNA and CDR2 YSLEER. The CDR3 here is CASSQGTSSHEQFF. In DNA form, the CDR3 reads TGCGCCAGCAGCCAAGGAACCAGTTCTCATGAGCAGTTCTTC.